This record looks at one T cell receptor beta chain sequence and its context. The antigen is undetermined. Assay runs were performed at deep level. Measured with immunoSEQ multiplex PCR; TCRdb has only the in-frame clones, and not every one. In the table there are approximately 340,000 clones, more than 60% of which are singletons. The data stem from a study of shared clonotypes between healthy human individuals. At the level of the study: CD4 naive and CD4 memory each took three plates per donor, while CD8 naive took two and CD8 memory one.

The study's findings and limits: All-four-donor shared clonotypes had higher generation probabilities than non-shared clonotypes did.

In germline, CDR1 is LNHDA, CDR2 SQIVND (reference sequence). This CDR3 comprises 15 residues. The germline V and J ends were trimmed by 3 bases and 1 base, with 10 bases remaining between them. This sequence originates from a man aged 25-45 years in good health. J is TRBJ1-5 and V is TRBV19; D gene unclear. Sample: memory CD4+ T cells sorted from blood. Specified subset: CD45RA-negative fraction. CDR3 bases: TGTGCCAGTAGTATCTCTGGAAGGAGCAATCAGCCCCAGCATTTT. Protein: CASSISGRSNQPQHF.